Described below is a single TCR beta chain sequence and its context. Its target antigen remains unknown. Nothing much larger sits one base from this clone, and base qualities are not available. The record originates from a study of shared clonotypes between healthy human individuals (TCRdb year 2020). The study in broad terms: Three men and a couple of women, aged 18 to 49 years, made up the cohort. Each donor's leukapheresis produced roughly between roughly 0.94 and 9.5 billion PBMCs. To estimate repertoire size and how much clonotype sharing occurs between individuals, the study deeply sequenced the blood TCR repertoires of five healthy adults. Libraries were prepared and TCR repertoires were sequenced by different laboratories using diverse techniques, in order to increase sequencing depth and limit assay-specific biases. For each donor, three plates each were used for CD4 naive and CD4 memory, two plates were used for CD8 naive, and one plate was used for CD8 memory.

Via the germline V gene, CDR1 is KGHSH and CDR2 LQKENI. From its cysteine to its phenylalanine, the CDR3 spans 14 amino acids. Only the CDR3 portion is preserved as DNA: 42 bases, with reading frame beginning at the first base. V loses 4 bases of germline sequence and J loses 7 bases, and the interval between the two ends is 16 bases. The donors were healthy, HIV-negative adults with no recently reported acute infections or vaccinations. Every donor was a Caucasian adult residing in Nashville, Tennessee, USA. CD4+ T cells were enriched by magnetic negative selection, after which naive cells were positively selected on CD45RA and the negative fraction was taken as the memory subset. Blood was collected by leukapheresis, and PBMCs were isolated by Ficoll-Histopaque density gradient centrifugation and then cryopreserved in liquid nitrogen vapor phase. Analytical flow cytometry was used to check the purity and quantity of each magnetically sorted T cell population. Genomic DNA was isolated from each sorted fraction and quantified by UV absorbance on a Nanodrop 2000c.

The research as a whole found: Sampling was limited to blood, and TCR repertoires in tissue likely differ from TCR repertoires in blood. Pairwise subsampling indicated that sequencing depth was expected to affect the degree of clonotype sharing among donors. Naive subsets generally had larger estimated clonotype richness than memory subsets. Rarefaction of sorted-subset datasets indicated incomplete sequencing despite the large sequencing depth. Because the study included a small number of donors, the genetic and exposure-history diversity represented was limited. Approximately 5% of naive CD4, around 3.5% of naive CD8, 2% to 2.5% of memory CD4, and over 0.35% of memory CD8 clonotypes were shared across several donors. Clonotypes shared by all four sorted-subset donors showed higher generation probabilities than non-shared clonotypes.

Using the deep immunoSEQ assay, TCR CDR3 regions were amplified from genomic DNA by multiplex PCR. Extracted genomic DNA from each cell subset was distributed evenly across all wells of several immunoSEQ 96-well plates, and each plate was treated as a replicate. For sorted subsets, each replicate PCR was loaded with approximately 190 ng genomic DNA, equivalent to about 30,000 T cell genomes. Purified libraries were quantified with a Qubit 3.0 fluorometer, sized on a Bioanalyzer 2100, and re-quantified with the KAPA Library Quantification kit. Every immunoSEQ 96-well plate was sequenced on a dedicated single-read 150-cycle Illumina NextSeq 550 flow cell. In the paper's pipeline: Because only junctional sequences without quality scores were contained in the immunoSEQ output, filtering matching that applied to full-length reads could not be performed. Sequences were annotated with PyIR, a Python wrapper for IgBLAST v1.9, and V/J genes and CDR3 were assigned using IMGT germline references. Reads were removed for weak V/J assignments (E-value above 1e-6), missing CDR3, stop codons, out-of-frame junctions, or ambiguous translated residues. V3J clonotypes were defined by identical inferred V gene, J gene, and CDR3 amino acid sequence. The percentage overlap between two repertoires was calculated by dividing the number of shared unique clonotypes by the size of the smaller repertoire. Three approaches were used to assess repertoire richness: RTK rarefaction, the Chao1 estimator, and Recon v2.1 estimates of unobserved clonotypes. OLGA was used to compute generation probabilities for all TCRbeta clonotypes that the gDNA method yielded from a handful of donors. Entries here come from immuneACCESS through TCRdb and include only in-frame sequences with V and J called. Some clones fail to appear in such tables; in the studies checked, an unresolved V gene covers under half of the shortfall, and the cause of the remainder is unknown. V and J calls plus clone size are reproduced from that table; the DNA served to infer D and trimming. Across this sample there are more than 2,000,000 clones, with just over 90% seen only once. The ten largest clones take up around 0.4% of the sample.

The specimen sequenced was naive CD4+ T cells from PBMCs. The sample's cell subset or site label, decoded: CD45RA+ positively selected. The chain joins TRBV18 to TRBJ1-2, and TRBD1 may be the D gene, going by 5 matching bases. This sequence originates from a man between 18 and 29 years old in good health. Some clones in this sample may be carry-over from other donors' samples. Here the CDR3 is given as CASSQSDSHRGYTF. The bases read TGTGCCAGCTCACAATCTGACAGCCACCGTGGCTACACCTTC. The entire variable domain, with the stretches around the CDR3 drawn from the reference TRBV18 and TRBJ1-2 proteins, is NAGVMQNPRHLVRRRGQEARLRCSPMKGHSHVYWYRQLPEEGLKFMVYLQKENIIDESGMPKERFSAEFPKEGPSILRIQQVVRGDSAAYFCASSQSDSHRGYTFGSGTRLTVV.